This T cell receptor beta chain came from a study of blood T cells in healthy people across ages. Whole-study results and caveats: Estimates of diversity drawn from one million T cells were considered underestimates.

PCR was performed a second time for about 7 to 11 cycles using a sample-barcoded 5' primer and a J-beta primer mix. TCRdb re-called the 5' RACE reads with MiXCR, one entry per CDR3 protein. The sample lists roughly 1.5 million distinct CDR3 sequences, less than 45% occurring once. Details on this clonotype: Its antigen is unknown.

This receptor was identified in a young woman in good health. The sequencing input was blood.

The CDR3 sequence: CASSRLLPNTEAFF. The CDR3, as DNA: TGTGCCAGCAGTCGACTTTTACCGAACACTGAAGCTTTCTTT. The V call is TRBV6-5, the J call TRBJ1-1; D unresolved. Germline CDR1 reads MNHEY; CDR2 reads SVGAGI. The germline V and J ends were trimmed by 5 bases and 1 base, with 11 bases remaining between them. This CDR3 is built from 14 residues.